These 9 T cell receptor beta chains were all obtained from the same sample, sequenced in a study of T cells in Graves' hyperthyroidism and ophthalmopathy. Amplification of TCR beta CDR3 regions was performed using RNA transcripts as template. Researchers ran a first-round RT-PCR on the TCR CDR3 using the HTBI primer set. TCRdb called the multiplex PCR reads again in MiXCR, with one record for every CDR3 protein. The sample contains over 700,000 distinct CDR3 sequences, about 38% of which appear only once. The sample taken for sequencing was blood. These receptors all come from a man aged 18 to 29 with Graves' hyperthyroidism.

A note on this clonotype: An end of the junction differs from the germline gene, which may be a read error. The chain joins TRBV7-8 to TRBJ1-2; 7 nucleotides match TRBD1. The CDR3 extends over 16 amino acids. Looked up from germline, CDR1 is SGHVS and CDR2 is FQNEAQ. CDR3 sequence reads: CASSLAGTAASYGYTF. In DNA, the CDR3 is TGTGCCAGCAGTTTAGCCGGGACAGCCGCTAGCTATGGCTACACCTTC.

This clonotype was counted a few times. The chain employs TRBV28 and TRBJ1-6; D is perhaps TRBD1 (6 bases). V was trimmed by 7 bases and J by 7 bases, leaving 14 bases between them. The CDR3 loop spans 14 amino acids. Germline CDR1 MDHEN, CDR2 SYDVKM. In DNA, the CDR3 is TGTGCCAGCACCCGGGGGGGGGCAAATTCACCCCTCCACTTT. It specifies CASTRGGANSPLHF.

This clonotype has ten or more counts. This chain links TRBV20-1 with TRBJ2-7; tentatively, D is TRBD1 (6 bases). Trimming shortened V by 6 bases and J by 7 bases, and 10 bases separated the two germline ends. This CDR3 spans 10 amino acids. Germline V gene data show CDR1 as DFQATT and CDR2 as SNEGSKA (reference sequence). CDR3 sequence (DNA): TGCAGTGCGCGTCAGGGGGAGCAGTACTTC. Its translation is CSARQGEQYF.

The table lists this clonotype with many counts. The chain carries TRBV10-3 and TRBJ1-2, with TRBD1 matching over 9 bases. V was pared by 6 bases and J by 10 bases, with 3 bases of the junction left unmatched. The CDR3 has 11 amino acids. Germline V gene data show CDR1 as ENHRY and CDR2 as SYGVKD. CDR3: CAIRGQGHYTF. The CDR3 DNA is TGTGCCATCAGGGGACAGGGACACTACACCTTC.

This clonotype was seen many times. A read error may account for a junction end that differs from germline. V is TRBV7-7 and J is TRBJ2-5; D is unresolved. The length of the CDR3 is 14 residues. Germline loops: CDR1 SSHAT, CDR2 FNYEAQ (reference sequence). CDR3 sequence (DNA): TGTGCTAGCAGCCCAGGACGGTACCAAGAGACCCAGTACTTC. This encodes CASSPGRYQETQYF.

The chain is built from TRBV29-1 and TRBJ2-5, with D tentatively TRBD1 (5 bases). Per germline, CDR1 SQVTM and CDR2 ANQGSEA. V was shortened by 1 base and J by 5 bases, with 11 bases between the two germline ends. This CDR3 is 13 amino acids long. CDR3 in amino acids: CSVEVGLAETQYF. DNA for the CDR3: TGCAGCGTTGAAGTGGGGCTCGCGGAGACCCAGTACTTC. Full variable domain (rest looked up from reference TRBV29-1 and TRBJ2-5): SAVISQKPSRDICQRGTSLTIQCQVDSQVTMMFWYRQQPGQSLTLIATANQGSEATYESGFVIDKFPISRPNLTFSTLTVSNMSPEDSSIYLCSVEVGLAETQYFGPGTRLLVL.

This clonotype showed up just a few times. V gene TRBV2 combines with J gene TRBJ1-4; maybe TRBD1 (6 bases). The V end was cut by 5 bases, the J end by 0 bases, with 10 bases between. This CDR3 is built from 15 residues. Germline CDR1 is SNHLY and CDR2 is FYNNEI. The CDR3 nucleotides read TGTGCCAGCAGTTTGGGGGCAGCAACTAATGAAAAACTGTTTTTT. The encoded protein is CASSLGAATNEKLFF.

This clonotype was counted many times. This chain links TRBV7-9 with TRBJ2-7; D uncertain. The germline V gene has CDR1 SEHNR and CDR2 FQNEAQ (reference sequence). Trimming left V 3 bases short and J 2 bases short, with 8 bases between. There are 13 residues in the CDR3. CDR3 loop: CASSFGEPYEQYF. The CDR3 region has the DNA TGTGCCAGCAGCTTTGGGGAACCCTACGAGCAGTACTTC.

This sequence joins TRBV6-6 and TRBJ2-7; 8 nucleotides match TRBD1. Trimming at V came to 8 bases and at J to 4 bases, leaving 4 bases not matched to a gene. Germline loops: CDR1 MNHNY, CDR2 SVGAGI (reference sequence). The CDR3 runs 12 residues. The CDR3 DNA is TGTGCCAGCTGGACAGGGTTTTACGAGCAGTACTTC. Amino acid sequence: CASWTGFYEQYF.